This passage covers 15 T cell receptor beta chains from one sample sequenced in a study of blood T cells in healthy people across ages. A second PCR of about 6 to 11 cycles used a sample-barcoded 5' primer and a J-beta primer mix. TCRdb fed the 5' RACE reads into MiXCR, producing one record per CDR3 protein. The repertoire consists of approximately 820,000 distinct CDR3 sequences, with roughly 44% occurring once and the leading ten covering around 21%. Sequenced material: blood. The receptor set was obtained from a man aged 60 to 69 in good health.

The chain uses TRBV28 and TRBJ1-2, with D possibly TRBD1 on 5 matching bases. The germline CDR1 and CDR2 sequences are MDHEN and SYDVKM. The V end was cut by 5 bases, the J end by 8 bases, with 18 bases between. This CDR3 has 14 amino acids. CDR3 protein: CASSPGGRVGGYTF. The CDR3 DNA reads TGTGCCAGCAGTCCGGGGGGGAGGGTAGGAGGCTACACCTTC.

This clonotype was counted many times. V usage is TRBV29-1 and J usage is TRBJ2-1, with D perhaps TRBD1 (6 bases). The CDR3 contains 14 residues. CDR1 is SQVTM and CDR2 is ANQGSEA in the germline V gene. V lost 4 bases and J 9 bases, leaving 19 bases between the germline ends. The CDR3 DNA reads as TGCAGCGTTGTGGATCTACAGGGACCGGGTGAGCAGTTCTTC. It is translated as CSVVDLQGPGEQFF.

In nucleotides, the CDR3 is TGCAGTGCTAGCGTCGACAGGGAAAACTATGGCTACACCTTC. Amino acid sequence: CSASVDRENYGYTF. This sequence joins TRBV20-1 and TRBJ1-2; 7 nucleotides line up with TRBD1. The CDR3 covers 14 residues. Germline V CDR1 and CDR2: DFQATT, SNEGSKA (reference sequence). The ends lost 3 bases at V and 2 bases at J; junction bases unmatched: 6.

The chain links TRBV20-1 to TRBJ2-1; 7 nucleotides line up with TRBD2. The CDR3 covers 14 residues. The germline CDR1 and CDR2 sequences are DFQATT and SNEGSKA (reference sequence). J lost 5 bases, V lost 2 bases, and 6 bases had no gene match. The CDR3: CSARKAGRDNEQFF. DNA for the CDR3: TGCAGTGCTAGAAAGGCAGGGAGGGACAATGAGCAGTTCTTC.

Here the CDR3 DNA reads TGTGCCACCAGCACTGGGACAGGGTCTGTTTACGAGCAGTACTTC. Its protein is CATSTGTGSVYEQYF. V gene TRBV15 combines with J gene TRBJ2-7; TRBD1 matches at 9 bases. This CDR3 spans 15 amino acids. V shed 4 bases, J shed 4 bases, and the junction held 8 bases outside the gene matches. Germline-derived CDR1 and CDR2 are LNHNV and YYDKDF (reference sequence).

The V and J genes are TRBV4-3 and TRBJ2-3; a possible D gene is TRBD1 (5 bases). This CDR3 has 17 residues. Germline assignment: CDR1 LGHNA and CDR2 YSLEER. Trimming shortened V by 3 bases and J by 3 bases, and 19 bases separated the two germline ends. In DNA, the CDR3 is TGCGCCAGCAGCCAGTCTCAGGGAATCTCATCTACAGATACGCAGTATTTT. This sequence encodes CASSQSQGISSTDTQYF.

The chain has TRBV4-3 and TRBJ2-3, with D perhaps matching TRBD1 (6 bases). CDR1 is LGHNA and CDR2 is YSLEER in the germline V gene. Deletions cut 4 bases from V and 2 bases from J, with 16 bases between. CDR3 length: 16 residues. The DNA for the CDR3 is TGCGCCAGCAGCCCAGGGGCGGGTAAGCCCACAGATACGCAGTATTTT. Its translation: CASSPGAGKPTDTQYF.

This clonotype was recorded only once. The chain is built from TRBV3-1 and TRBJ2-7; D call uncertain. V lost 3 bases and J lost 8, with 11 bases in between. The CDR3 runs to 12 residues. CDR1 is LGHDT, CDR2 YNNKEL, per germline (reference sequence). CDR3 DNA sequence: TGTGCCAGCAGCCAGTACAGAAACCAGCAGTACTTC. Amino acids: CASSQYRNQQYF.

This clonotype occurred many times. This sequence joins TRBV29-1 and TRBJ2-4; TRBD1 matches at 7 bases. Germline CDR1 and CDR2: SQVTM and ANQGSEA. The V segment lost 6 bases and the J segment 7 bases; nucleotides outside the gene matches: 9. CDR3 length: 13 amino acids. The CDR3 spells CSVTDRSLNIQYF. In DNA, the CDR3 is TGCAGCGTAACGGACAGGAGTCTGAACATTCAGTACTTC.

The chain couples TRBV5-1 to TRBJ2-7, with D unresolved. Germline loops: CDR1 SGHRS, CDR2 YFSETQ. CDR3 length: 13 residues. Deletions cut 0 bases from V and 12 bases from J, with 16 bases between. CDR3 nucleotide sequence: TGCGCCAGCAGCTTGGCCGGTGATCTTGGGTGGTACTTC. Its translation: CASSLAGDLGWYF.

Comments on this clonotype: With a much larger clone just one base away, this may be a read error. The chain uses TRBV4-3 and TRBJ2-5; D gene uncertain. The J call is uncertain, as TRBJ2-1 better fits the DNA end. The CDR3 contains 12 residues. The germline V gene has CDR1 LGHNA and CDR2 YSLEER. This CDR3 reads CASSPDQETQFF. CDR3 nucleotide sequence: TGCGCCAGCAGCCCAGACCAAGAGACCCAGTTCTTC.

The chain joins TRBV18 to TRBJ2-3, with D unclear. Germline V gene data show CDR1 as KGHSH and CDR2 as LQKENI. The CDR3 totals 14 residues. Trimming cost V 3 bases and J 2 bases, with 9 bases left between them. The CDR3 DNA is TGTGCCAGCTCACCGGACCTCTACACAGATACGCAGTATTTT. It specifies CASSPDLYTDTQYF.

The count of this clonotype is one. The chain combines TRBV20-1 with TRBJ2-1, with 8 nucleotides matching TRBD2. The CDR3 has 13 residues. Germline CDR1 is DFQATT and CDR2 is SNEGSKA (reference sequence). Unmatched junction bases numbered 3, after V lost 6 bases and J lost 2 bases. CDR3 DNA sequence: TGCAGTGCGAGCGGGGGTCCCTACAATGAGCAGTTCTTC. This encodes CSASGGPYNEQFF.

The table lists this clonotype with a few counts. This chain connects TRBV5-6 to TRBJ2-3; D not resolved. CDR3 length equals 15 residues. Germline CDR1 reads SGHDT; CDR2 reads YYEEEE. Trimming removed 4 bases from V and 0 bases from J, with 12 bases in between. The CDR3 DNA is TGTGCCAGCAGCGAGACGCAAAGAAGCACAGATACGCAGTATTTT. Translated, it gives CASSETQRSTDTQYF.

This clonotype was recorded at least ten times. The J gene is TRBJ2-6, the V gene TRBV4-3, with D hard to call. The CDR3 totals 19 residues. V lost 0 bases and J 0 bases, leaving 15 bases between the germline ends. Germline V gene data show CDR1 as LGHNA and CDR2 as YSLEER. Here the CDR3 DNA reads TGCGCCAGCAGCCAAGAGAATAGCCGCTTGGGCTCTGGGGCCAACGTCCTGACTTTC. Protein sequence: CASSQENSRLGSGANVLTF.